What follows are 12 T cell receptor beta chains derived from one specimen sequenced in a study of cytomegalovirus exposure and HLA in healthy donors. In the PCR, 60 Vbeta and 13 Jbeta primers were used. Generated by immunoSEQ multiplex PCR, the TCRdb table keeps only in-frame clones and is missing some. The sample has about 170,000 clones, more than 70% seen once. Sequenced sample: PBMCs. The receptors originated from a woman aged 45-65 years in good health and CMV-seropositive.

This clone appeared a few times. CDR3 nucleotide sequence: TGTGCCAGCTCACCGCCGGGACAGGCGGGTGGAAACACCATATATTTT. Translating gives CASSPPGQAGGNTIYF. The chain has TRBV18 and TRBJ1-3; 8 bases line up with TRBD1. The CDR3 consists of 16 residues. With V trimmed by 3 bases and J by 3 bases, 7 bases remained unmatched. CDR1 is KGHSH and CDR2 is LQKENI in the germline V gene.

The chain joins TRBV2 to TRBJ2-3; tentatively, D is TRBD2 (5 bases). The V gene's germline CDR1 is SNHLY and CDR2 FYNNEI. This CDR3 has 14 amino acids. V was cut by 8 bases and J by 0 bases, with 12 bases left in between. CDR3 sequence reads: CASAGRSSTDTQYF. CDR3 bases: TGTGCCAGCGCGGGTCGTTCTAGCACAGATACGCAGTATTTT.

The chain is built from TRBV7-9 and TRBJ1-4; D remains ambiguous. CDR1 and CDR2 (germline): SEHNR, FQNEAQ (reference sequence). There are 17 residues in the CDR3. The germline V and J ends were trimmed by 1 base and 8 bases, with 20 bases remaining between them. CDR3 sequence: CASSLGGQASPVEKLFF. Written as DNA, the CDR3 is TGTGCCAGCAGCTTAGGCGGGCAGGCTAGCCCTGTAGAAAAACTGTTTTTT.

The chain joins TRBV5-1 to TRBJ2-1, with 10 bases fitting TRBD2. The germline V gene encodes CDR1 SGHRS and CDR2 YFSETQ. With 0 bases clipped from V and 7 bases from J, the junction kept 4 bases outside the gene matches. The CDR3 spans 15 residues. CDR3 DNA sequence: TGCGCCAGCAGCTTGGGGGCTAGCGGGGGAAATGAGCAGTTCTTC. This gives the protein CASSLGASGGNEQFF.

The chain has TRBV27 and TRBJ1-2; D not resolved. Trimming pared 1 base from V and 0 bases from J, leaving 9 bases between. The CDR3 has 15 amino acids. From germline, CDR1 is MNHEY and CDR2 SMNVEV (reference sequence). The CDR3 loop reads CASSLLAVANYGYTF. The CDR3 DNA is TGTGCCAGCAGTTTATTAGCAGTAGCTAACTATGGCTACACCTTC.

A single count supports this clone. The CDR3 sequence is CASSTTGTQYF. The CDR3 coding sequence is TGTGCCAGCAGTACAACAGGGACACAGTACTTC. The chain employs TRBV28 and TRBJ2-4, with TRBD1 as a possible D gene (6 bases). The CDR3 totals 11 residues. V lost 5 bases and J 13 bases, leaving 12 bases between the germline ends. Germline V gene sequence: CDR1 MDHEN, CDR2 SYDVKM. Full variable domain (remainder filled in from reference TRBV28 and TRBJ2-4): DVKVTQSSRYLVKRTGEKVFLECVQDMDHENMFWYRQDPGLGLRLIYFSYDVKMKEKGDIPEGYSVSREKKERFSLILESASTNQTSMYLCASSTTGTQYFGAGTRLSVL.

This clone occurred once. This chain connects TRBV25-1 to TRBJ2-1, with 15 nucleotides matching TRBD2. CDR1 and CDR2 (germline): MGHDK, SYGVNS. The length of the CDR3 is 18 residues. After removal of 4 bases from V and 3 bases from J, the junction contained 7 bases not matched to a gene. The CDR3 reads CASSVGLAGGYYYNEQFF. CDR3 coding DNA: TGTGCCAGCAGTGTGGGACTAGCGGGGGGTTATTACTACAATGAGCAGTTCTTC.

The rearrangement joins TRBV6-4 to TRBJ1-1, with D unclear. Germline loops: CDR1 MRHNA, CDR2 SNTAGT. Trimming pared 4 bases from V and 1 base from J, leaving 10 bases between. The CDR3 has 14 residues. CDR3 amino acids: CASSGLTSNTEAFF. CDR3 nucleotide sequence: TGTGCCAGCAGTGGTCTGACATCGAACACTGAAGCTTTCTTT.

This chain uses TRBV6-5 with TRBJ2-5; tentative D call: TRBD2 (6 bases). Per the germline V gene, CDR1 is MNHEY and CDR2 is SVGAGI. The V gene lost 2 bases and the J gene lost 4 bases, with 11 bases spanning the gap. The CDR3 is 14 residues long. The CDR3 loop is CASSYRSGGETQYF. CDR3 coding DNA: TGTGCCAGCAGTTACAGGTCCGGGGGAGAGACCCAGTACTTC.

The chain combines TRBV4-3 with TRBJ1-5; no clear D gene. Germline CDR1 LGHNA, CDR2 YSLEER. Trimming removed 0 bases at V and 2 bases at J, with 11 bases between. The CDR3 is 16 residues long. DNA of the CDR3: TGCGCCAGCAGCCAAGATCGGTGGCAGGGCAATCAGCCCCAGCATTTT. Its protein product is CASSQDRWQGNQPQHF.

This clone was counted a few times. This chain links TRBV27 with TRBJ1-1; 8 bases map to TRBD1. Germline CDR1 reads MNHEY; CDR2 reads SMNVEV (reference sequence). J was trimmed by 0 bases and V by 5 bases; bases with no gene match: 2. The CDR3 loop spans 14 amino acids. The CDR3 bases are TGTGCCAGCAGTCGACAGGGGTTGAACACTGAAGCTTTCTTT. Protein: CASSRQGLNTEAFF.

The CDR3 DNA follows: TGTGCCAGCAGCGTAGGGGGGCTAGCGGGAGCAGATACGCAGTATTTT. It encodes CASSVGGLAGADTQYF. V and J are TRBV9 and TRBJ2-3, with 10 positions matching TRBD2. The CDR3 length is 16 residues. CDR1 is SGDLS, CDR2 YYNGEE, per germline. V lost 0 bases, J lost 4 bases, and 5 bases stayed unmatched.